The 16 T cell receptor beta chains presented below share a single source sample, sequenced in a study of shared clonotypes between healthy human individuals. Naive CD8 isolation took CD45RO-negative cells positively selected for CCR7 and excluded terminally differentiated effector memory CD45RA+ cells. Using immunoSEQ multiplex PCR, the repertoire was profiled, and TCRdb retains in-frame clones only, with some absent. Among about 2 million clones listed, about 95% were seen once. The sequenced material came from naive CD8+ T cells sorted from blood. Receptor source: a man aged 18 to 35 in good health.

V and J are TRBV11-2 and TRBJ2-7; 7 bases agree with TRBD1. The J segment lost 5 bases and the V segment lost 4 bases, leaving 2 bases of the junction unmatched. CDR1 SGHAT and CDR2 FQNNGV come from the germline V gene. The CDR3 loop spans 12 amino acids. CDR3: CASSYTGDEQYF. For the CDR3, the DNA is TGTGCCAGCAGCTATACAGGGGACGAGCAGTACTTC.

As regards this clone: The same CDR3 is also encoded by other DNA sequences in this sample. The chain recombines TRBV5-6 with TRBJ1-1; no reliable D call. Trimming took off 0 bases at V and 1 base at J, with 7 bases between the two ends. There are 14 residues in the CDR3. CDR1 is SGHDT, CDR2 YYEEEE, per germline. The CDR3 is CASSLGGPNTEAFF. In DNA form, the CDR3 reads TGTGCCAGCAGCTTGGGGGGTCCGAACACTGAAGCTTTCTTT.

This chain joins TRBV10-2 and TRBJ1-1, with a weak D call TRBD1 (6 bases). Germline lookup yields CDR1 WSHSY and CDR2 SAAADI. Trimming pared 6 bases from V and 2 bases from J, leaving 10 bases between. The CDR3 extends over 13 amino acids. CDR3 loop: CASRGQLNTEAFF. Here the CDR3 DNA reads TGCGCCAGCAGAGGACAGCTTAACACTGAAGCTTTCTTT.

The CDR3 DNA reads as TGTGCCAGCAGTTACGTCGGAAGGGGCAATCAGCCCCAGCATTTT. Its translation: CASSYVGRGNQPQHF. The chain links TRBV6-5 to TRBJ1-5; D not resolved. This CDR3 region has 15 residues. V lost 2 bases to trimming and J lost 2 bases, with 10 bases between them. Germline V CDR1 and CDR2: MNHEY, SVGAGI.

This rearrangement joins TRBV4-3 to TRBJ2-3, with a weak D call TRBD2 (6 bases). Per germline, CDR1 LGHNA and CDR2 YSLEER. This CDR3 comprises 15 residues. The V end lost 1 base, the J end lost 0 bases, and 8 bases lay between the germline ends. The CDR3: CASSQGGESTDTQYF. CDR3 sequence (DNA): TGCGCCAGCAGCCAAGGCGGGGAAAGCACAGATACGCAGTATTTT.

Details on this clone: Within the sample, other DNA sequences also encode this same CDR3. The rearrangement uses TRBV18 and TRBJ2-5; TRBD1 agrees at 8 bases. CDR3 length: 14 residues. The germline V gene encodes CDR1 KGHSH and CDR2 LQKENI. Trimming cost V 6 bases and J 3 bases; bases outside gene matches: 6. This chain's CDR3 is CASSPLDREETQYF. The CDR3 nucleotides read TGTGCCAGCTCTCCCTTGGACAGGGAAGAGACCCAGTACTTC. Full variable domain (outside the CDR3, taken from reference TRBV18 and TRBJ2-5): NAGVMQNPRHLVRRRGQEARLRCSPMKGHSHVYWYRQLPEEGLKFMVYLQKENIIDESGMPKERFSAEFPKEGPSILRIQQVVRGDSAAYFCASSPLDREETQYFGPGTRLLVL.

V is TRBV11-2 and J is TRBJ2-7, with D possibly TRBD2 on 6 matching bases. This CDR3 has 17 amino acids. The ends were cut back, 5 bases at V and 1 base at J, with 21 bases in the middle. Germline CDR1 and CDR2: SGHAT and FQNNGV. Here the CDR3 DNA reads TGTGCCAGCAGCACCTTTCAGGTAGTGGGGGGTTCCTACGAGCAGTACTTC. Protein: CASSTFQVVGGSYEQYF.

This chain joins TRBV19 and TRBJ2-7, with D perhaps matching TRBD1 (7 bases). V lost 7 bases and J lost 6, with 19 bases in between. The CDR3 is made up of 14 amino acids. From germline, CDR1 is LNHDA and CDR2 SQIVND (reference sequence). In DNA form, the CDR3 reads TGTGCCAGTACCGTATCCTCAGGGGGAGGCGAGCAGTACTTC. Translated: CASTVSSGGGEQYF.

CDR3 amino acids: CAYEASGTDTQYF. CDR3 coding DNA: TGTGCCTATGAGGCTAGCGGCACAGATACGCAGTATTTT. The chain combines TRBV2 with TRBJ2-3, with D possibly TRBD2 on 6 matching bases. The V and J ends lost 11 bases and 1 base respectively, with 13 bases between them. Germline CDR1 SNHLY, CDR2 FYNNEI. The CDR3 extends over 13 amino acids.

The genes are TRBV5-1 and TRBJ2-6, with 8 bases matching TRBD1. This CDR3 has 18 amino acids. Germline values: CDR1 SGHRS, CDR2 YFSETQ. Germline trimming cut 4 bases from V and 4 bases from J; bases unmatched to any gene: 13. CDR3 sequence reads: CASSTGQVGEKGANVLTF. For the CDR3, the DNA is TGCGCCAGCAGCACGGGACAGGTCGGGGAGAAGGGGGCCAACGTCCTGACTTTC. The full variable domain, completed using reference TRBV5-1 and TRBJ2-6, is KAGVTQTPRYLIKTRGQQVTLSCSPISGHRSVSWYQQTPGQGLQFLFEYFSETQRNKGNFPGRFSGRQFSNSRSEMNVSTLELGDSALYLCASSTGQVGEKGANVLTFGAGSRLTVL.

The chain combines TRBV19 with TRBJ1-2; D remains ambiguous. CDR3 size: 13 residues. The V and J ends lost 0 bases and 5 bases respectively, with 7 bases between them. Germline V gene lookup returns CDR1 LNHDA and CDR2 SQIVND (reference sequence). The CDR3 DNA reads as TGTGCCAGTAGTATAGACGGAGCGTATGGCTACACCTTC. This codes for CASSIDGAYGYTF.

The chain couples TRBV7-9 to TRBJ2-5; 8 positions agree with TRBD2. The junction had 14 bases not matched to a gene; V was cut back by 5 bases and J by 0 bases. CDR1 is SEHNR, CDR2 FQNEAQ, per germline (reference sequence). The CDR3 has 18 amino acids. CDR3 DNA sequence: TGTGCCAGCAGCCCCGCTCGTGGGACTAGTCAGTACCAAGAGACCCAGTACTTC. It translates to CASSPARGTSQYQETQYF.

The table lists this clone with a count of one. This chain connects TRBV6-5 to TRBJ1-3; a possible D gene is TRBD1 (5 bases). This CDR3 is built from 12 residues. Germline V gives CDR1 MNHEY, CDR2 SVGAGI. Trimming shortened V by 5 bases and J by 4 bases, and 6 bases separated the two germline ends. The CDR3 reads CASSKGGNTIYF. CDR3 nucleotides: TGTGCCAGCAGTAAGGGGGGAAACACCATATATTTT.

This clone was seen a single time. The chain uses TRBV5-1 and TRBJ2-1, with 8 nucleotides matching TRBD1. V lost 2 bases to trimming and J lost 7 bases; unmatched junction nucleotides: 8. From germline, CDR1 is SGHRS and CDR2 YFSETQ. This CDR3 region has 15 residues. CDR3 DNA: TGCGCCAGCAGCTTATCCCCGGGACAGGTTAATGAGCAGTTCTTC. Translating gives CASSLSPGQVNEQFF.

The CDR3 DNA reads as TGTGCCAGCTCACCATCTGGGGGCAGGGGAGGCACTGAAGCTTTCTTT. It encodes CASSPSGGRGGTEAFF. The rearrangement links TRBV18 to TRBJ1-1; D possibly corresponds to TRBD1 (6 bases). V was clipped by 2 bases and J by 4 bases, with 17 bases between them. This CDR3 region has 16 residues. Looked up from germline, CDR1 is KGHSH and CDR2 is LQKENI.

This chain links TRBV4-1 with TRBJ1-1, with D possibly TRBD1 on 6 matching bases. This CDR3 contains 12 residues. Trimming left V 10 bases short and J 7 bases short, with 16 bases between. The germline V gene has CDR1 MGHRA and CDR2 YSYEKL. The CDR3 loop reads CATGGRGGEAFF. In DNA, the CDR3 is TGCGCCACCGGGGGCAGGGGAGGTGAAGCTTTCTTT.